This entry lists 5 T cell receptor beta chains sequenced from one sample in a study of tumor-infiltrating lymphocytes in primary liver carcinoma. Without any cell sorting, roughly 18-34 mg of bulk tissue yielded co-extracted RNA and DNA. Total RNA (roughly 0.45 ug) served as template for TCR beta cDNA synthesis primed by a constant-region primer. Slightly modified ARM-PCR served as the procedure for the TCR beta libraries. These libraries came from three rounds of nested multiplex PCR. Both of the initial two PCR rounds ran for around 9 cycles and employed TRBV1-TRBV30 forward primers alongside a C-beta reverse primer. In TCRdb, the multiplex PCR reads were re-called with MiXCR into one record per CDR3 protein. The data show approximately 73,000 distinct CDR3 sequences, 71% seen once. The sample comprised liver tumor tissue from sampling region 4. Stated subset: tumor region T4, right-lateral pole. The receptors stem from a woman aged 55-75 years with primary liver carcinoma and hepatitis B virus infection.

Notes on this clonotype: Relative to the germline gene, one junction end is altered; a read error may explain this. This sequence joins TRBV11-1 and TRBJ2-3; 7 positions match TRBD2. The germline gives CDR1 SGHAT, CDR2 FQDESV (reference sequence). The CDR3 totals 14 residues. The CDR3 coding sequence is TGTGCCAGCAACTTATGGCAACGCGCGGGAGAGTCTCACTTT. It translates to CASNLWQRAGESHF.

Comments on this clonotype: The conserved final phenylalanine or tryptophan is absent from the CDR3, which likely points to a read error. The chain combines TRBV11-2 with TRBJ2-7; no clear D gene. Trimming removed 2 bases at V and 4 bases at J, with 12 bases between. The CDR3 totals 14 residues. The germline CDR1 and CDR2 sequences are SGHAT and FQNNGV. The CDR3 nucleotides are TGTGCCAGCAGCTTATGGGGTCAGTCATACGAGCAGTACATC. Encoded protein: CASSLWGQSYEQYI.

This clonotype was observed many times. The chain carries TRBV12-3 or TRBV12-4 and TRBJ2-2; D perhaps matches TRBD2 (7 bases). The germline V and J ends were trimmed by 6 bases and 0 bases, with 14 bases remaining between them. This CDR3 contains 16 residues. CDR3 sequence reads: CASSQGRGSNTGELFF. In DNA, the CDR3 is TGTGCCAGCAGCCAGGGGAGGGGATCGAACACCGGGGAGCTGTTTTTT.

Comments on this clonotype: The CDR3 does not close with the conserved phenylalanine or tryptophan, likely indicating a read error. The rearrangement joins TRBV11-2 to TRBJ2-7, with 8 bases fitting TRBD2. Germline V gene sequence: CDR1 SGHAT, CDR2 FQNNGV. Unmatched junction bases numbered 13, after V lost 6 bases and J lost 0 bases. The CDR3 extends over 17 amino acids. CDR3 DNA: TGTGCCAGCAGTCCCGACTTCCCTCGGGAGGGCTCCTACGAGCAGTACTCC. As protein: CASSPDFPREGSYEQYS.

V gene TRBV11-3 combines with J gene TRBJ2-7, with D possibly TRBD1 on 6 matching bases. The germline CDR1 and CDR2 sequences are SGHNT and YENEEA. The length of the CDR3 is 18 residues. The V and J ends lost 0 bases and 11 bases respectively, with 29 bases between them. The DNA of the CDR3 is TGTGCCAGCAGCTTAGATCAGTTAGGGACACCGGGGACCCACAAGAAGTACTTC. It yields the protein CASSLDQLGTPGTHKKYF. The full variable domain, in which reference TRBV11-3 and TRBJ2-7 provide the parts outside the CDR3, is EAGVVQSPRYKIIEKKQPVAFWCNPISGHNTLYWYLQNLGQGPELLIRYENEEAVDDSQLPKDRFSAERLKGVDSTLKIQPAELGDSAVYLCASSLDQLGTPGTHKKYFGPGTRLTVT.